The entry that follows covers one T cell receptor (beta chain) sequence. The input for sorted-subset replicate PCRs was around 0.2 ug DNA, 25,000 to 35,000 T cell genomes. Sequencing was performed with immunoSEQ multiplex PCR; in TCRdb, only in-frame clones are kept and a portion is missing. The data show some 2 million clones, around 96% seen once. Germline V gene lookup returns CDR1 MNHEY and CDR2 SMNVEV (reference sequence). The CDR3 consists of 12 residues. V lost 3 bases and J 4 bases, leaving 6 bases between the germline ends. This record belongs to a study of shared clonotypes between healthy human individuals. CD45RO-negative, CCR7-positively selected cells formed the naive CD8 fraction, excluding terminally differentiated effector memory CD45RA+ cells.

The sample was naive CD8+ T cells sorted from blood. The gene calls are TRBV27 and TRBJ1-1, with D perhaps TRBD1 (5 bases). This TCR was sampled from a young man in good health. The CDR3 region is CASSFQGTEAFF. Here the CDR3 DNA reads TGTGCCAGCAGTTTTCAGGGCACTGAAGCTTTCTTT.